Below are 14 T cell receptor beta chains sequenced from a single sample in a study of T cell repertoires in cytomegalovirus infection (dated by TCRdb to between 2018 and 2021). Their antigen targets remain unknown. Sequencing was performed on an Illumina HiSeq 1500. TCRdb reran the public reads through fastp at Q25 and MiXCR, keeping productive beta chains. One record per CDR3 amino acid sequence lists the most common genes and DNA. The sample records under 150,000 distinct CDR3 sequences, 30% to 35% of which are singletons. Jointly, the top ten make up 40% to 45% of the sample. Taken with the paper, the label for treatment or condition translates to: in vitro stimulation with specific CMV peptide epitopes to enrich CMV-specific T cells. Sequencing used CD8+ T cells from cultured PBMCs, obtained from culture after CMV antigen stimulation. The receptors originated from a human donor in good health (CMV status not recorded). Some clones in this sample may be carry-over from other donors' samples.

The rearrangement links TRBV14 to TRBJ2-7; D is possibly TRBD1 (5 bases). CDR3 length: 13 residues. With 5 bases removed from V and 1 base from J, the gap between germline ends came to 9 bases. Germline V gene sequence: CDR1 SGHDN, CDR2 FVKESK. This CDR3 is CASSKHRSYEQYF. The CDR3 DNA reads TGTGCCAGCAGCAAACACAGGTCCTACGAGCAGTACTTC.

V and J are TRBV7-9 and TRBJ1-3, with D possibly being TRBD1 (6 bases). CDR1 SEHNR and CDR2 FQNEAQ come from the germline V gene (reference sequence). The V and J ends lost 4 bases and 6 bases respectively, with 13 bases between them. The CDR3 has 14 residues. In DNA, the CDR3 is TGTGCCAGCAGCTCACAGGGTGGCCAAAACACCATATATTTT. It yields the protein CASSSQGGQNTIYF.

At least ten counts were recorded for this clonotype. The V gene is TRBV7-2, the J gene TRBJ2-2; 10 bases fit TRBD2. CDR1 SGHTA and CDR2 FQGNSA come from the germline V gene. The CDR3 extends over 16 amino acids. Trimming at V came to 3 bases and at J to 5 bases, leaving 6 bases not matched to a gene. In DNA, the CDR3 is TGTGCCAGCAGCTTCGGTGGACTAGCGGCTACCGGGGAGCTGTTTTTT. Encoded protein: CASSFGGLAATGELFF.

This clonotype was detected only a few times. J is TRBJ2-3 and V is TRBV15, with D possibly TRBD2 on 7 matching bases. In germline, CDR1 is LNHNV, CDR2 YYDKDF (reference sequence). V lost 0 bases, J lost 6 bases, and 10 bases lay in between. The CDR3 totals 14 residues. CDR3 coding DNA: TGTGCCACCAGCAGAGATAGGGGGGGGGATACGCAGTATTTT. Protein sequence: CATSRDRGGDTQYF.

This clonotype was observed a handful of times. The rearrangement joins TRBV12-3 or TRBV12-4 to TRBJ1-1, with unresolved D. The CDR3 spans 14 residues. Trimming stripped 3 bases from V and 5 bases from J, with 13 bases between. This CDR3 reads CASSLGSGGTEAFF. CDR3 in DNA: TGTGCCAGCAGTTTGGGCTCCGGCGGGACTGAAGCTTTCTTT.

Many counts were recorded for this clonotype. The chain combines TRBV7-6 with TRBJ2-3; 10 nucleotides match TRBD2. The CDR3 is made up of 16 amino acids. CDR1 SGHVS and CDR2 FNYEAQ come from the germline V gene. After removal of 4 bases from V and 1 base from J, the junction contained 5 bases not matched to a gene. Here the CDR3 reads CASSSPLAGGTDTQYF. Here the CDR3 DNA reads TGTGCCAGCAGCTCTCCCCTAGCGGGGGGCACAGATACGCAGTATTTT.

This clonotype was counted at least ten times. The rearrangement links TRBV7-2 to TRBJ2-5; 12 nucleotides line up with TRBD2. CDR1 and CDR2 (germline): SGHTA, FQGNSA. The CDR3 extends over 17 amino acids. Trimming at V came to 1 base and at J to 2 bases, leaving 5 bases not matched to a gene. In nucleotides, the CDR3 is TGTGCCAGCAGCTTAGATCTAGCGGGGGGGCGTCAAGAGACCCAGTACTTC. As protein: CASSLDLAGGRQETQYF.

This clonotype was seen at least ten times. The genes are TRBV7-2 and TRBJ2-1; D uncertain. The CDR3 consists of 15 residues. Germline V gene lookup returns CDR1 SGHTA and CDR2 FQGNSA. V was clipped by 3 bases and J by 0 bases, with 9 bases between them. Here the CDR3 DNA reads TGTGCCAGCAGCTTTGTGGCGGACTCCTACAATGAGCAGTTCTTC. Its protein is CASSFVADSYNEQFF.

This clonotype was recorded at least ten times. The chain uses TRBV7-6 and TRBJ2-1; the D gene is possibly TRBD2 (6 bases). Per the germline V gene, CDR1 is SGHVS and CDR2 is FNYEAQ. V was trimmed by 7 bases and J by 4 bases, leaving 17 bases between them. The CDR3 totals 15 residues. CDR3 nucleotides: TGTGCCAGCACCCCCGGGACTGGGCTATACAATGAGCAGTTCTTC. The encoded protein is CASTPGTGLYNEQFF.

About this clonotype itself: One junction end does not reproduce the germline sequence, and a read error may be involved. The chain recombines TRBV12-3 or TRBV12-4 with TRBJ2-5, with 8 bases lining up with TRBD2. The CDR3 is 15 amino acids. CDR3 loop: CAGSGGAGVGKTQYF. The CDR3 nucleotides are TGTGCCGGCAGTGGTGGAGCGGGGGTGGGGAAGACCCAGTACTTC.

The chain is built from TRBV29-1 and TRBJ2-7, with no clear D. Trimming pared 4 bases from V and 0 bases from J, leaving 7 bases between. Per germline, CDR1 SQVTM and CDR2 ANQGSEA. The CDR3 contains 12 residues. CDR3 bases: TGCAGCGTTGGTGGCGACTCCTACGAGCAGTACTTC. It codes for CSVGGDSYEQYF.

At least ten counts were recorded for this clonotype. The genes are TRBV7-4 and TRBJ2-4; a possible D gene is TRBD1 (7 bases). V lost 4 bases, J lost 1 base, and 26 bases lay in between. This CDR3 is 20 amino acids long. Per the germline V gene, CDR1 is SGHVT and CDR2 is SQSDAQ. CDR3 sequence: CASSSHEAGQGGEAKNIQYF. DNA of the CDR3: TGTGCCAGCAGCTCCCACGAGGCGGGTCAGGGGGGAGAGGCCAAAAACATTCAGTACTTC.

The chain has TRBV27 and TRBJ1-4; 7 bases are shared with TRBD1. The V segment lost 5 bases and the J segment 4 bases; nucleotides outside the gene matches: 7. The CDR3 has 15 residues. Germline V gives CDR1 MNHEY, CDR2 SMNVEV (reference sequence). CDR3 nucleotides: TGTGCCAGCAGTCTACGACAGGGTAATAATGAAAAACTGTTTTTT. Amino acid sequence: CASSLRQGNNEKLFF.

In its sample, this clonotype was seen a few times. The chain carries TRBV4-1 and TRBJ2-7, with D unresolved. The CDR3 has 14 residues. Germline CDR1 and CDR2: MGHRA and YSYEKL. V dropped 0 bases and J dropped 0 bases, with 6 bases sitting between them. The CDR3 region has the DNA TGCGCCAGCAGCCAAGATCCGGCCTCCTACGAGCAGTACTTC. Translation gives CASSQDPASYEQYF.